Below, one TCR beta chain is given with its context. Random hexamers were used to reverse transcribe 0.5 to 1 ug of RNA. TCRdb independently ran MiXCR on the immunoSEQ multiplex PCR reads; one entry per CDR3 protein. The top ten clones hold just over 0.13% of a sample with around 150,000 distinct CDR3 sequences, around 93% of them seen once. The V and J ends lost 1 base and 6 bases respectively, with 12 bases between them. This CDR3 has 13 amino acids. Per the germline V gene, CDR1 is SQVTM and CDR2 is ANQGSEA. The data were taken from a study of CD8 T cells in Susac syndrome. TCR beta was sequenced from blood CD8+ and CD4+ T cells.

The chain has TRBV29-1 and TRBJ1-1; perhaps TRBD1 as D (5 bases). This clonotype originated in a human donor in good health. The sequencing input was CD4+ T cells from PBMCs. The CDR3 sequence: CSVEGERDPEAFF. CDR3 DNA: TGCAGCGTTGAAGGTGAGAGGGACCCTGAAGCTTTCTTT.